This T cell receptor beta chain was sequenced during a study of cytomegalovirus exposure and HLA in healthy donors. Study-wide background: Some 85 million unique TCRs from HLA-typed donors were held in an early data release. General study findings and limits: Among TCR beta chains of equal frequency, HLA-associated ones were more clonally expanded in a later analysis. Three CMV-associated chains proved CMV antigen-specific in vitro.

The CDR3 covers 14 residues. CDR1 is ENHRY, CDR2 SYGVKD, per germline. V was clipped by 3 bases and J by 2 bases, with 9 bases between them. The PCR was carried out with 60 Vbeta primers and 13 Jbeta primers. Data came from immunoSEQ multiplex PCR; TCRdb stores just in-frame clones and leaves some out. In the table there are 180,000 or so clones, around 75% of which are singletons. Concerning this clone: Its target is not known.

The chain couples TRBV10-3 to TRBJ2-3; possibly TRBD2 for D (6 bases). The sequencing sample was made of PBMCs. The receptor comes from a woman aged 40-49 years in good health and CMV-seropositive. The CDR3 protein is CAISDAGTTDTQYF. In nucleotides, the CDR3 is TGTGCCATCAGTGACGCGGGGACCACAGATACGCAGTATTTT.